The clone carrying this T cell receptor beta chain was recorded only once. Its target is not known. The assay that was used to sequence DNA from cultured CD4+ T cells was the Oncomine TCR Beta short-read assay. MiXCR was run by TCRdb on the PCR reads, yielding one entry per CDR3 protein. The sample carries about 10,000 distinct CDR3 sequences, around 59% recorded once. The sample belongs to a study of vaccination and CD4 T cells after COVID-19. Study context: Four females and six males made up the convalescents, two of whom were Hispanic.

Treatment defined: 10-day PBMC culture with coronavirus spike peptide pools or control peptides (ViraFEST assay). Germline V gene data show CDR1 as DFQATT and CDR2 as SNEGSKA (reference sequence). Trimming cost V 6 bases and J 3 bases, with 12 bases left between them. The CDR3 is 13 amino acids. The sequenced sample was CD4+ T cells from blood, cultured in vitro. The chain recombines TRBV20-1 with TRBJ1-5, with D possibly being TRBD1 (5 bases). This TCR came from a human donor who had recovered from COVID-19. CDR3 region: CSAEDNLNQPQHF. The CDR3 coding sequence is TGCAGTGCCGAGGACAATCTCAATCAGCCCCAGCATTTT.